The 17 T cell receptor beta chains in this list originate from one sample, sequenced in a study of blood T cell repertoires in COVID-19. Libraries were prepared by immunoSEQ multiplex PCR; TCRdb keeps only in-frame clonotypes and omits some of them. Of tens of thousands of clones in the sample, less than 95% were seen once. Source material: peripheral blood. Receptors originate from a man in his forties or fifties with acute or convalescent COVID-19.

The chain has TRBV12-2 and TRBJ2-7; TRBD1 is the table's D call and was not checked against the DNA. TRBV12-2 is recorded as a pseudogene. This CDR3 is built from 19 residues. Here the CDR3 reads CASRFLTKQWTGYTYEQYF. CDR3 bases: TGTGCAAGTCGCTTCTTAACTAAACAGTGGACAGGGTACACCTACGAGCAGTACTTC.

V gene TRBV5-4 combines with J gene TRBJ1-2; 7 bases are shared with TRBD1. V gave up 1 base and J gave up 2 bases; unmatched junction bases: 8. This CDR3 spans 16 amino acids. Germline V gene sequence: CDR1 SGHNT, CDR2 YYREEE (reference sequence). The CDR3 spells CASSLLGLRGNYGYTF. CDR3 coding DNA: TGTGCCAGCAGCTTGTTGGGCCTCAGGGGGAACTATGGCTACACCTTC.

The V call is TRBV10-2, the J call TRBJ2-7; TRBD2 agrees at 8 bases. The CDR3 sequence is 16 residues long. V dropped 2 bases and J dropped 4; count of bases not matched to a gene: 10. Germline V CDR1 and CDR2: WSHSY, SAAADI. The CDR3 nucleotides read TGCGCCAGCAGTGAGCCCCTCCATAGCGGGATATACGAGCAGTACTTC. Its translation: CASSEPLHSGIYEQYF.

The CDR3 bases are TGTGCCTGGAGTGTACGCCGGACTAGCGGTATCACAGATACGCAGTATTTT. Protein sequence: CAWSVRRTSGITDTQYF. This chain uses TRBV30 with TRBJ2-3, with 10 nucleotides matching TRBD2. The CDR3 is made up of 17 amino acids. Per germline, CDR1 GTSNPN and CDR2 SVGIG (reference sequence). J lost 2 bases, V lost 0 bases, and 8 bases had no gene match.

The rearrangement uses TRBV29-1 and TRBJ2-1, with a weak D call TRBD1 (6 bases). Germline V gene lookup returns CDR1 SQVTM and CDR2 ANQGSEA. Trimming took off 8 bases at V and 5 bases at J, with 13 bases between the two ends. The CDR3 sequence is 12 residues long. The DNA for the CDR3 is TGCAGCACACCGACAGGAAACAATGAGCAGTTCTTC. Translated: CSTPTGNNEQFF.

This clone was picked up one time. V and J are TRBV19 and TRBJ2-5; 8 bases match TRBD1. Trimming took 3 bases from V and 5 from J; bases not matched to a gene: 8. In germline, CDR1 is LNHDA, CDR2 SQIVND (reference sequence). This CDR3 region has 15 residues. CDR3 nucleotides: TGTGCCAGTAGTATTGTGGGGACAGGACTCGAGACCCAGTACTTC. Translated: CASSIVGTGLETQYF.

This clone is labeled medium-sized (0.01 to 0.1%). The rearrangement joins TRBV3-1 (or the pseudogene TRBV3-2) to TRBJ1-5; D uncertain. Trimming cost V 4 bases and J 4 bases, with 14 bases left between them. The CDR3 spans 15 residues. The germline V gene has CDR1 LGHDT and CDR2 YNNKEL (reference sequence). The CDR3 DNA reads TGTGCCAGCAGCCTCACGGCAGGCAGTAATCAGCCCCAGCATTTT. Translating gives CASSLTAGSNQPQHF.

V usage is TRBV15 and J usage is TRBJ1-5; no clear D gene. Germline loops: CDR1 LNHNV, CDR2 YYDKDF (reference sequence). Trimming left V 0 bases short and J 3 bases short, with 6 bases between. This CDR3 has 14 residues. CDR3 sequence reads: CATSRDKINQPQHF. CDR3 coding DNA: TGTGCCACCAGCAGAGATAAAATCAATCAGCCCCAGCATTTT.

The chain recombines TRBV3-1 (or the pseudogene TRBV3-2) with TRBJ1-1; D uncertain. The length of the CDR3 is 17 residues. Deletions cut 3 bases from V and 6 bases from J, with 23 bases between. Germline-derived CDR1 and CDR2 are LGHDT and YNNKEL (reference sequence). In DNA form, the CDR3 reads TGTGCCAGCAGCCAGGGTAATTTGGGCTCAAATTACGCTGAAGCTTTCTTT. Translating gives CASSQGNLGSNYAEAFF.

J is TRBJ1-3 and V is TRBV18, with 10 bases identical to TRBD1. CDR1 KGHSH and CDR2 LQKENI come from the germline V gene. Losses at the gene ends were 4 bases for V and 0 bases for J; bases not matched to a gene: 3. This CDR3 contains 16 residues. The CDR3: CASSLGQGPSGNTIYF. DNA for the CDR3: TGTGCCAGCTCACTGGGACAGGGGCCCTCTGGAAACACCATATATTTT.

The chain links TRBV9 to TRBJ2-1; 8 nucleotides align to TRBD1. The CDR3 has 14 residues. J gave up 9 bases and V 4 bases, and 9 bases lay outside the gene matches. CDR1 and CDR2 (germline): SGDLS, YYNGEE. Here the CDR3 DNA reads TGTGCCAGCAGCTCCCGGACAGGGTTCGGTGAGCAGTTCTTC. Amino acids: CASSSRTGFGEQFF.

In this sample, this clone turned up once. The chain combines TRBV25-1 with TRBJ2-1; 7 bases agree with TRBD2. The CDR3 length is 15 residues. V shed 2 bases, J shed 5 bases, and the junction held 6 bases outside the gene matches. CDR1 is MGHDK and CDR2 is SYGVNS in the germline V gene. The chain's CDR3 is CASSETGEGNNEQFF. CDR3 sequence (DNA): TGTGCCAGCAGTGAAACCGGGGAGGGGAACAATGAGCAGTTCTTC.

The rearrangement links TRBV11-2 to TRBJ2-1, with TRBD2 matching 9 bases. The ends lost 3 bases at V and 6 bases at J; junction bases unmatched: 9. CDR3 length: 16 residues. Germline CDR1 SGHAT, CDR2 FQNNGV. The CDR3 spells CASSLFGLATGNEQFF. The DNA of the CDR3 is TGTGCCAGCAGCTTGTTCGGACTAGCGACAGGCAATGAGCAGTTCTTC.

The CDR3 DNA sequence: TGTGCCAGCAGTTACGGGTCGGGGGAGACCCAGTACTTC. Protein sequence: CASSYGSGETQYF. J is TRBJ2-5 and V is TRBV6-5; possible D gene TRBD2, 5 bases. The CDR3 sequence is 13 residues long. The germline CDR1 and CDR2 sequences are MNHEY and SVGAGI. Trimming took off 2 bases at V and 5 bases at J, with 9 bases between the two ends.

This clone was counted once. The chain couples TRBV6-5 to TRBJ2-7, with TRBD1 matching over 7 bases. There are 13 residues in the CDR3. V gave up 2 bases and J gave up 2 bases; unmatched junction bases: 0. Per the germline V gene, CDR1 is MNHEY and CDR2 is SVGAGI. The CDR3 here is CASSYTGAYEQYF. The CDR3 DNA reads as TGTGCCAGCAGTTACACAGGGGCCTACGAGCAGTACTTC.

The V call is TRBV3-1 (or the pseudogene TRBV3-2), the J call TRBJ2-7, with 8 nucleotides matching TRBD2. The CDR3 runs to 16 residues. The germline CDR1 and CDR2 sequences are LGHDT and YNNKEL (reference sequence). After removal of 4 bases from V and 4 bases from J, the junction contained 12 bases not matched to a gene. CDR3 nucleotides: TGTGCCAGCAGCCTCCGCCCCTCGGGCGGGGGGTACGAGCAGTACTTC. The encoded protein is CASSLRPSGGGYEQYF.

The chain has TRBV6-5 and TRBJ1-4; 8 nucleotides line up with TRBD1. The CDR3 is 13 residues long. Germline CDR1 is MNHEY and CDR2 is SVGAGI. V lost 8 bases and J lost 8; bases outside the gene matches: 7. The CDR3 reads CASGGTGGEKLFF. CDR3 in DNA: TGTGCCAGCGGAGGGACAGGAGGAGAAAAACTGTTTTTT.